This T cell receptor (beta chain) was retrieved from a study of blood T cell repertoires in COVID-19. Study-level information: The United States, Italy and Spain supplied acute and convalescent COVID-19 samples. PBMCs, B-cell-depleted T cells, or T cells were the source of the cDNA or gDNA that made up the material.

Unmatched junction bases numbered 5, after V lost 7 bases and J lost 3 bases. This CDR3 comprises 14 residues. Germline V gives CDR1 WNHNN, CDR2 SYGVQD (reference sequence). TCRdb's copy holds only in-frame clones and misses some; the assay was immunoSEQ multiplex PCR. The table has tens of thousands of clones, approximately 80% seen once; the top ten hold 15% to 20%. The chain has TRBV10-1 and TRBJ2-2; 7 bases map to TRBD1. The sequenced material came from peripheral blood. This clonotype was sampled from a woman aged 60-75 years with acute or convalescent COVID-19. The CDR3, as DNA: TGCGCCAGCAAATTAGGGACAGACACCGGGGAGCTGTTTTTT. Its translation: CASKLGTDTGELFF.